The rows below give T cell receptor beta chains drawn from one sample of a study of metastatic and nonmetastatic thyroid tumors. From the PCR reads, TCRdb re-called clones with MiXCR. The data contain about 92,000 clones, more than 13% of them singletons. Material for sequencing was blood. The receptor set was obtained from a female donor with papillary thyroid cancer or a benign thyroid nodule (not recorded which). Some clones in this sample may be carry-over from other donors' samples. The CDR3 runs from the conserved cysteine through the conserved F or W. A D gene is named only where the DNA matches it firmly. Where a row states a size, it is once, few, many or the class of an expanded clone; other rows omit it.

>.|.|TRBV7-2|TRBJ2-1
CASSQTSSYNEQFF
TGTGCCAGCAGCCAGACTAGCTCCTACAATGAGCAGTTCTTC
>many|.|TRBV2|TRBJ1-1
CASSEAPQGITEAFF
TGTGCCAGCAGTGAAGCCCCACAGGGTATAACTGAAGCTTTCTTT
>many|TRBD1|TRBV2|TRBJ2-6
CATRQGDGANVLTF
TGTGCCACCCGACAGGGCGATGGGGCCAACGTCCTGACTTTC
>many|TRBD2|TRBV28|TRBJ2-3
CASTPRGGGTDTQYF
TGTGCCAGCACCCCCCGCGGGGGAGGCACAGATACGCAGTATTTT
>many|.|TRBV20-1|TRBJ1-1
CSASMEVGVNTEAFF
TGCAGTGCTAGTATGGAGGTGGGGGTAAACACTGAAGCTTTCTTT
>many|.|TRBV30|TRBJ1-2
CAWSVGRTNNYGYTF
TGTGCCTGGAGTGTAGGCCGCACTAATAACTATGGCTACACCTTC
>few|.|TRBV27|TRBJ2-7
CASSLGQTYEQYF
TGTGCCAGCAGTTTAGGGCAGACCTATGAGCAGTACTTC
>few|.|TRBV6-1|TRBJ2-1
CASSEEGGTVFYNYQFF
TGTGCCAGCAGTGAAGAAGGGGGGACAGTCTTCTACAATTATCAGTTCTTC
>many|TRBD1|TRBV5-1|TRBJ1-2
CASSQGDRGNYGYTF
TGCGCCAGCAGCCAGGGGGACAGAGGTAACTATGGCTACACCTTC
>many|TRBD1|TRBV5-1|TRBJ2-7
CASRQGNYEQYF
TGCGCCAGTAGACAGGGGAACTACGAGCAGTACTTC
>few|.|TRBV5-4|TRBJ2-7
CASSPSRVGGEQYF
TGTGCCAGCAGCCCGTCGCGGGTAGGGGGGGAGCAGTACTTC
>many|TRBD1|TRBV5-4|TRBJ1-5
CASSLSGWDRGNQPQHF
TGTGCCAGCAGCTTGAGCGGGTGGGACAGGGGTAACCAGCCCCAGCATTTT
>many|.|TRBV6-1|TRBJ1-5
CASSERVGGSLFQPQHF
TGTGCCAGCAGTGAACGGGTGGGGGGTTCGCTATTTCAGCCCCAGCATTTT
>.|.|TRBV20-1|TRBJ2-3
CSAEGWGGTDTQYF
TGCAGTGCTGAGGGGTGGGGCGGGACAGATACGCAGTATTTT
>many|.|TRBV6-1|TRBJ1-1
CASSIAGSMNTEAFF
TGTGCCAGCAGTATCGCGGGGAGCATGAACACTGAAGCTTTCTTT
>many|.|TRBV28|TRBJ1-4
CASSAPPNEKLFF
TGTGCCAGCTCGGCCCCTCCGAATGAAAAACTGTTTTTT
>many|.|TRBV5-1|TRBJ2-1
CASSSRGTYNEQFF
TGCGCCAGCAGCTCACGTGGGACCTACAATGAGCAGTTCTTC
>.|.|TRBV5-5|TRBJ2-6
CASRPEGVGGANVLTF
TGTGCCAGCAGACCTGAAGGGGTGGGTGGGGCCAACGTCCTGACTTTC
>many|TRBD2|TRBV30|TRBJ2-1
CAWSSPSGGARNEQFF
TGTGCCTGGAGTTCCCCAAGCGGGGGGGCCAGGAATGAGCAGTTCTTC
>many|TRBD1|TRBV4-2|TRBJ1-6
CASSQDREGSPLHF
TGTGCCAGCAGCCAGGACAGGGAAGGATCACCCCTCCACTTT
>few|.|TRBV27|TRBJ2-7
CASSPSDRLHEQYF
TGTGCCAGCAGTCCCTCTGACAGGTTACACGAGCAGTACTTC
>many|TRBD2|TRBV20-1|TRBJ2-7
CSLGLAGGRREQYF
TGCTCCCTAGGGCTAGCGGGGGGGCGTCGAGAGCAGTACTTC
>.|.|TRBV6-1|TRBJ1-2
CASMSEESYGYTF
TGTGCCAGCATGTCTGAGGAGAGCTATGGATACACCTTC
>many|TRBD1|TRBV9|TRBJ2-7
CASSGQGYYEQYF
TGTGCCAGCAGCGGACAGGGCTACTACGAGCAGTACTTC
>many|TRBD2|TRBV10-3|TRBJ2-5
CAISGSVTSGGYQETQYF
TGTGCCATCAGTGGTTCAGTGACTAGCGGGGGGTACCAAGAGACCCAGTACTTC
>.|TRBD2|TRBV4-2|TRBJ2-3
CASSQGGLAGYNTQYF
TGTGCCAGCAGCCAAGGGGGGCTAGCGGGGTATAATACGCAGTATTTT
>once|.|TRBV7-2|TRBJ2-5
CASISPPSVEAQYF
TGTGCCAGCATCTCCCCGCCCTCGGTGGAGGCCCAGTACTTC
>.|.|TRBV6-2/TRBV6-3|TRBJ1-4
CASSYEVLEERGQGSTNEKLFF
TGTGCCAGCAGTTATGAAGTGTTGGAGGAGAGGGGCCAGGGGTCGACTAATGAAAAACTGTTTTTT
>many|.|TRBV27|TRBJ1-1
CASSLGTLNTEAFF
TGTGCCAGCAGTTTAGGTACTTTGAACACTGAAGCTTTCTTT
>many|TRBD1|TRBV6-4|TRBJ1-1
CASSPTGADNTEAFF
TGTGCCAGCAGCCCGACAGGGGCTGACAACACTGAAGCTTTCTTT
>many|TRBD2|TRBV29-1|TRBJ2-5
CSARAGGQETQYF
TGCAGTGCTCGTGCGGGGGGACAAGAGACCCAGTACTTC
>many|TRBD1|TRBV6-4|TRBJ2-7
CASRTGQGDF
TGTGCCAGCAGGACCGGACAGGGAGACTTC
>many|.|TRBV5-1|TRBJ1-2
CASSLVAGGLANYGYTF
TGCGCCAGCAGCTTGGTGGCGGGGGGGCTGGCAAACTATGGCTACACCTTC
>many|.|TRBV6-1|TRBJ2-3
CASIQGPSTDTQYF
TGTGCCAGCATCCAGGGACCTAGCACAGATACGCAGTATTTT
>many|.|TRBV5-6|TRBJ2-7
CASSLGGTSYEQYF
TGTGCCAGCAGCTTGGGGGGTACGTCCTACGAGCAGTACTTC
>.|TRBD2|TRBV6-1|TRBJ2-2
CASRTGLAGNTGELFF
TGTGCCAGCAGGACCGGACTAGCGGGGAACACCGGGGAGCTGTTTTTT
>many|.|TRBV19|TRBJ2-1
CASSPDQSLRGNYNEQFF
TGTGCCAGTAGTCCCGATCAAAGTTTACGGGGGAACTACAATGAGCAGTTCTTC
>many|.|TRBV12-3/TRBV12-4|TRBJ2-5
CASSLLGRGGQETQYF
TGTGCCAGCAGTTTATTGGGCAGGGGAGGCCAAGAGACCCAGTACTTC
>many|.|TRBV19|TRBJ2-1
CASSPTGQSSYNEQFF
TGTGCCAGTAGCCCCACAGGCCAGAGCTCCTACAATGAGCAGTTCTTC
>many|TRBD1|TRBV20-1|TRBJ2-7
CSAPRRTGYEQYF
TGCAGTGCTCCTAGACGGACAGGTTACGAGCAGTACTTC
>many|TRBD1|TRBV5-1|TRBJ2-3
CASSLEGQGPDTQYF
TGCGCCAGCAGCTTGGAAGGACAGGGGCCAGATACGCAGTATTTT
>many|.|TRBV20-1|TRBJ1-6
CSARPGHKSSYNSPLHF
TGCAGTGCTAGACCGGGACACAAAAGCTCCTATAATTCACCCCTCCACTTT
>many|.|TRBV11-2|TRBJ2-1
CASSLMNTAPYGEQFF
TGTGCCAGCAGCTTAATGAACACAGCGCCCTACGGGGAGCAGTTCTTC
>few|TRBD1|TRBV4-1|TRBJ2-1
CASSQRTGNYNEQFF
TGCGCCAGCAGCCAGAGGACAGGGAACTACAATGAGCAGTTCTTC
>.|TRBD1|TRBV9|TRBJ2-5
CASSVVGHGTGRGETQYF
TGTGCCAGCAGCGTAGTAGGGCATGGGACAGGGAGAGGGGAGACCCAGTACTTC
>many|.|TRBV20-1|TRBJ2-7
CSAEGQTYEQYF
TGCAGTGCCGAGGGGCAGACCTACGAGCAGTACTTC
>.|.|TRBV6-1|TRBJ1-3
CASSLAQVAGNTVYF
TGTGCCAGCAGCCTAGCACAGGTTGCTGGAAACACCGTATATTTT
>many|TRBD1|TRBV6-6|TRBJ1-6
CASSYGDRSSYNSPLHF
TGTGCCAGCAGTTATGGGGACAGGAGCTCCTATAATTCACCCCTCCACTTT
>few|.|TRBV5-6|TRBJ2-3
CASIPGAGALTDTQYF
TGTGCCAGCATACCTGGGGCAGGGGCCCTAACAGATACGCAGTATTTT
>many|.|TRBV20-1|TRBJ1-2
CSAITENNYGYTF
TGCAGTGCTATCACAGAGAACAACTATGGCTACACCTTC
>many|.|TRBV6-1|TRBJ2-1
CATKRGLGDNEQFF
TGTGCCACCAAAAGGGGGTTAGGGGACAATGAGCAGTTCTTC
>.|TRBD1|TRBV10-3|TRBJ1-6
CAISESAGGESPLHF
TGTGCCATCAGTGAGTCGGCAGGGGGCGAATCGCCCCTCCACTTT
>many|TRBD2|TRBV3-1|TRBJ2-3
CASSQEILAGGTDTQYF
TGTGCCAGCAGCCAAGAGATTCTAGCGGGGGGAACAGATACGCAGTATTTT
>many|.|TRBV6-5|TRBJ2-7
CASSYAPGGARVF
TGTGCCAGCAGTTACGCCCCCGGCGGGGCAAGAGTCTTC
>few|.|TRBV6-2/TRBV6-3|TRBJ1-1
CASSQMENTEAFF
TGTGCCAGCAGTCAAATGGAGAACACTGAAGCTTTCTTT
>many|TRBD2|TRBV6-1|TRBJ2-1
CASSVSVGGSFSGGLFF
TGTGCCAGCAGTGTCTCTGTGGGGGGCTCCTTTAGCGGGGGTTTGTTCTTC
>.|.|TRBV19|TRBJ1-1
CASSIEGGPNTEAFF
TGTGCCAGTAGTATAGAGGGAGGGCCGAACACTGAAGCTTTCTTT